Listed below are T cell receptor beta chains from one sample, sequenced in a study of vaccination effects on CD4 cells after COVID-19. No cognate antigen is known for these TCRs. Sequencing used immunoSEQ multiplex PCR; TCRdb keeps in-frame clones, though not all of them. The repertoire has fewer than 90,000 clones, over 65% of them found once; the top ten carry over 4.5%. Sequencing used CD4+ T cells from PBMCs cultured with HIV peptides, obtained before COVID-19 vaccination. All receptors derive from a human donor who had a prior SARS-CoV-2 infection. Each CDR3 is given with its conserved first and last residue. A D gene is named only where the DNA matches it firmly. Clone size is stated in some rows and not others, as once, few, many or a class when expanded.

d_call clone_size j_call v_call cdr3_nt cdr3_aa
- - TRBJ1-5 TRBV6-2/TRBV6-3 TGTGCCAGCAGCCCACGGTCCCGTCAGCCCCAGCATTTT CASSPRSRQPQHF
TRBD1 - TRBJ2-5 TRBV3-1/TRBV3-2 TGTGCCAGCAGCCAAGATTGGACAGGAGGTGTAGAGACCCAGTACTTC CASSQDWTGGVETQYF
- - TRBJ1-5 TRBV2 TGTGCCAGCCGGGAAGGACTGAGCAATCAGCCCCAGCATTTT CASREGLSNQPQHF
TRBD1 few TRBJ1-6 TRBV4-2 TGTGCCAGCAGCCAACACAGCAGGGGGGTAGATTCACCCCTCCACTTT CASSQHSRGVDSPLHF
- - TRBJ2-5 TRBV5-1 TGCGCCAGCAGCTTGGAACCCCGGGGGGCCCAAGAGACCCAGTACTTC CASSLEPRGAQETQYF
- - TRBJ2-2 TRBV5-1 TGCGCCAGCAGCTTGGGACTACCAACCGGGGAGCTGTTTTTT CASSLGLPTGELFF
- - TRBJ1-5 TRBV5-8 TGTGCCAGCAGCTTGGGGACCGGGTTCCGGGGCCAGCCCCAGCATTTT CASSLGTGFRGQPQHF
- once TRBJ2-3 TRBV9 TGTGCCAGCAGCCCCCACTTACCAGATACGCAGTATTTT CASSPHLPDTQYF
TRBD1 - TRBJ2-7 TRBV18 TGTGCCAGCTCACCACCGGGGACAGGGCGAACCTACGAGCAGTACTTC CASSPPGTGRTYEQYF
TRBD2 - TRBJ2-1 TRBV14 TGTGCCAGCAGCCAAGGCTATGGGACTAGCGGGACGGAGGAGCAGTTCTTC CASSQGYGTSGTEEQFF
- - TRBJ2-3 TRBV27 TGTGCCAGCAGTTTACACCCGAAGGGCGGGATCACAGATACGCAGTATTTT CASSLHPKGGITDTQYF
- - TRBJ1-1 TRBV7-9 TGTGCCAGCAGCCCAGTAGGTATAAGGGTAGGCACTGAAGCTTTCTTT CASSPVGIRVGTEAFF
- - TRBJ2-1 TRBV18 TGTGCCAGCTCACCACCCGGCAGGGTACACAATGAGCAGTTCTTC CASSPPGRVHNEQFF
- once TRBJ2-3 TRBV5-4 TGTGCCAGCCGACGGGGCACAGATACGCAGTATTTT CASRRGTDTQYF
- - TRBJ2-7 TRBV5-6 TGTGCCAGCAGCCCGAGGAGCTCCTACGAGCAGTACTTC CASSPRSSYEQYF
TRBD1 - TRBJ2-1 TRBV10-1 TGCGCCAGCAGTGCATGCGATCGACAGGGGAGCTCCTACAATGAGCAGTTCTTC CASSACDRQGSSYNEQFF
TRBD1 few TRBJ1-2 TRBV7-9 TGTGCCAGCAGCTTCGGGACAGGGTGGGATGGCTACACCTTC CASSFGTGWDGYTF